This TCR beta chain was identified in a study of blood T cell repertoires in COVID-19. About the research overall: Collection of acute and convalescent COVID-19 samples took place in the United States, Italy and Spain.

V shed 2 bases, J shed 3 bases, and the junction held 7 bases outside the gene matches. Germline-derived CDR1 and CDR2 are LGHDT and YNNKEL (reference sequence). The CDR3 consists of 17 residues. Profiled with immunoSEQ multiplex PCR; TCRdb holds only in-frame clones, not every one. Here the sample spans over 250,000 clones, roughly 85% being singletons. This TCR derives from a woman in her sixties or seventies with acute or convalescent COVID-19. The sample taken for sequencing was peripheral blood. The chain combines TRBV3-1 (or the pseudogene TRBV3-2) with TRBJ2-5, with 12 bases that match TRBD2. The CDR3 spells CASSQYAGLAGKETQYF. The CDR3 DNA reads TGTGCCAGCAGCCAATACGCTGGACTAGCGGGAAAAGAGACCCAGTACTTC.